This T cell receptor beta chain was captured by sequencing in a study of T cells after posttransplantation cyclophosphamide. CDR3 length: 16 residues. Germline V CDR1 and CDR2: SGHTA, FQGTGA. After removal of 5 bases from V and 5 bases from J, the junction contained 11 bases not matched to a gene. Libraries were prepared by immunoSEQ multiplex PCR; TCRdb keeps only in-frame clonotypes and omits some of them. The sample contains about 32,000 clones, around nine tenths of which appear only once. This sequence originates from a woman in her thirties or forties with a blood cancer, CMV-positive, and with a related stem cell donor. This sequence joins TRBV7-3 and TRBJ2-3; TRBD2 matches at 9 bases. Sequencing used PBMCs. CDR3 in amino acids: CASSPSGGGAIDTQYF. The CDR3 nucleotides read TGTGCCAGCAGCCCATCCGGCGGGGGGGCCATAGATACGCAGTATTTT. Looking up the rest from reference TRBV7-3 and TRBJ2-3 gives the full variable domain: GAGVSQTPSNKVTEKGKYVELRCDPISGHTALYWYRQSLGQGPEFLIYFQGTGAADDSGLPNDRFFAVRPEGSVSTLKIQRTERGDSAVYLCASSPSGGGAIDTQYFGPGTRLTVL.